The rows below give T cell receptor beta chains drawn from one sample of a study of shared clonotypes between healthy human individuals. The table came from immunoSEQ multiplex PCR; TCRdb's copy has only in-frame clones and leaves some out. The sample records around 1,900,000 clones, 93% being singletons. Sequencing was done on a sample of naive CD8+ T cells from PBMCs. Receptor source: a man between 18 and 35 years old in good health. Some clones in this sample may be carry-over from other donors' samples. Each CDR3 is given with its conserved first and last residue. Each record gives: clone size, J gene, V gene, CDR3 protein. The size of a clone is reported for some rows only, either as once, few or many, or as a class for expanded clones.

clone size: -; J gene: TRBJ2-7; V gene: TRBV28; CDR3 protein: CASSRLRTGGAYEQYF
clone size: -; J gene: TRBJ2-5; V gene: TRBV27; CDR3 protein: CARGRHWETQYF
clone size: -; J gene: TRBJ2-1; V gene: TRBV11-1; CDR3 protein: CASSPNRDFHNEQFF
clone size: -; J gene: TRBJ2-3; V gene: TRBV2; CDR3 protein: CASSQFGQGADTQYF
clone size: -; J gene: TRBJ2-5; V gene: TRBV7-9; CDR3 protein: CASSQNTGGEQETQYF
clone size: -; J gene: TRBJ2-5; V gene: TRBV2; CDR3 protein: CASRTPGLAGFQETQYF
clone size: -; J gene: TRBJ1-3; V gene: TRBV7-9; CDR3 protein: CASSLDLDVGNTIYF
clone size: -; J gene: TRBJ2-1; V gene: TRBV27; CDR3 protein: CASSFRGEWPYNEQFF
clone size: -; J gene: TRBJ1-1; V gene: TRBV13; CDR3 protein: CASSREAGEAFF
clone size: -; J gene: TRBJ1-5; V gene: TRBV7-8; CDR3 protein: CASSSSGEEFNQPQHF
clone size: -; J gene: TRBJ2-7; V gene: TRBV4-1; CDR3 protein: CASSQDIAESYEQYF
clone size: -; J gene: TRBJ2-1; V gene: TRBV30; CDR3 protein: CAWSEGISNNEQFF
clone size: -; J gene: TRBJ1-5; V gene: TRBV6-5; CDR3 protein: CASSYSEGDQPQHF
clone size: -; J gene: TRBJ1-2; V gene: TRBV19; CDR3 protein: CASSIDAAGYTF
clone size: -; J gene: TRBJ2-7; V gene: TRBV7-9; CDR3 protein: CASSFTRDRAYEQYF
clone size: -; J gene: TRBJ1-3; V gene: TRBV4-3; CDR3 protein: CASSQDLVGTTSGNTIYF
clone size: -; J gene: TRBJ2-6; V gene: TRBV7-9; CDR3 protein: CASSPYRGQPSGANVLTF
clone size: -; J gene: TRBJ2-2; V gene: TRBV19; CDR3 protein: CASSGGTLWDTGELFF
clone size: -; J gene: TRBJ1-2; V gene: TRBV19; CDR3 protein: CASSINSLNYGYTF
clone size: once; J gene: TRBJ2-2; V gene: TRBV7-6; CDR3 protein: CASSLGPPAGELFF
clone size: -; J gene: TRBJ1-4; V gene: TRBV5-4; CDR3 protein: CASSNTVDEKLFF
clone size: once; J gene: TRBJ1-2; V gene: TRBV10-3; CDR3 protein: CAISEGPYGYTF
clone size: -; J gene: TRBJ2-3; V gene: TRBV7-9; CDR3 protein: CASSLGLAGVTDTQYF
clone size: -; J gene: TRBJ2-5; V gene: TRBV6-1; CDR3 protein: CASSLGTETETQYF
clone size: -; J gene: TRBJ1-4; V gene: TRBV27; CDR3 protein: CASSLSGEKLFF
clone size: -; J gene: TRBJ2-1; V gene: TRBV4-1; CDR3 protein: CASSHGGTSGYNEQFF
clone size: -; J gene: TRBJ1-1; V gene: TRBV30; CDR3 protein: CAWSVDRIGTGETEAFF